The clone carrying this T cell receptor (beta chain) was seen a handful of times. Antigen: not known. PCR was performed a second time for about 7 to 12 cycles using a sample-barcoded 5' primer and a J-beta primer mix. TCRdb itself ran the 5' RACE reads through MiXCR, one entry per CDR3 protein. Of some 900,000 distinct CDR3 sequences detected, roughly 50% appear once; the ten largest clones hold 10% to 15%. This sample was taken from a study of blood T cells in healthy people across ages. Study summary: Per every two T cells, about one barcoded beta molecule was captured by template switching.

Study observations and caveats: Reliance upon unsorted PBMCs precluded definitive naive versus antigen-experienced comparison.

Looked up from germline, CDR1 is MDHEN and CDR2 is SYDVKM. The CDR3 has 14 amino acids. The V and J ends lost 8 bases and 1 base respectively, with 12 bases between them. The sequenced sample consisted of blood. The chain combines TRBV28 with TRBJ1-5; possibly TRBD1 for D (5 bases). The sequence was obtained from a young man in good health. The CDR3 here is CASVQGGSNQPQHF. The CDR3, as DNA: TGTGCCAGCGTTCAGGGTGGAAGCAATCAGCCCCAGCATTTT.